Shown below are 32 T cell receptor beta chains from a single sample sequenced in a study of T cell responses to AZD1222 COVID-19 vaccine. Only in-frame clones appear in the TCRdb table, and some are missing; sequencing was by immunoSEQ multiplex PCR. The table lists more than 95,000 clones, roughly 88% of them singletons. The specimen was peripheral blood, collected on day 0 of AZD1222 vaccination. Every receptor here comes from an adult in good health.

The chain is built from TRBV5-1 and TRBJ2-7; 7 bases fit TRBD2. V gave up 1 base and J gave up 3 bases; unmatched junction bases: 10. Germline V gene data show CDR1 as SGHRS and CDR2 as YFSETQ. The CDR3 is 16 residues long. The CDR3: CASSLWGSGPVYEQYF. CDR3 nucleotides: TGCGCCAGCAGCTTGTGGGGTAGCGGGCCGGTCTACGAGCAGTACTTC. Combining the CDR3 with reference TRBV5-1 and TRBJ2-7 gives the whole variable domain KAGVTQTPRYLIKTRGQQVTLSCSPISGHRSVSWYQQTPGQGLQFLFEYFSETQRNKGNFPGRFSGRQFSNSRSEMNVSTLELGDSALYLCASSLWGSGPVYEQYFGPGTRLTVT.

CDR3 sequence reads: CASSYGGREQYF. The CDR3 DNA reads as TGTGCCAGCAGTTATGGAGGGCGCGAGCAGTACTTC. The chain recombines TRBV6-6 with TRBJ2-7; D might be TRBD2 (6 bases). CDR3 length: 12 residues. Trimming stripped 3 bases from V and 6 bases from J, with 9 bases between. Germline loops: CDR1 MNHNY, CDR2 SVGAGI (reference sequence).

This chain uses TRBV7-3 with TRBJ2-5; the match to TRBD2 covers 9 bases. CDR3 length: 13 amino acids. V trimming: 5 bases; J trimming: 12 bases; junction bases outside the gene matches: 10. The V gene's germline CDR1 is SGHTA and CDR2 FQGTGA. The CDR3 here is CASSMGLAGPKYF. The DNA of the CDR3 is TGTGCCAGCAGCATGGGACTAGCAGGGCCAAAGTACTTC.

The V call is TRBV29-1, the J call TRBJ2-7, with 8 bases fitting TRBD2. Per germline, CDR1 SQVTM and CDR2 ANQGSEA. The CDR3 runs to 13 residues. V lost 4 bases, J lost 2 bases, and 4 bases stayed unmatched. CDR3 bases: TGCAGCGTTGTGAGCGGGGGAACCTACGAGCAGTACTTC. This encodes CSVVSGGTYEQYF.

The sample holds a few counts of this clone. CDR3 sequence reads: CASSQEKGGYTF. CDR3 coding DNA: TGCGCCAGCAGCCAAGAAAAGGGAGGCTACACCTTC. This sequence joins TRBV4-1 and TRBJ1-2, with D hard to call. With 0 bases removed from V and 8 bases from J, the gap between germline ends came to 7 bases. Germline CDR1 reads MGHRA; CDR2 reads YSYEKL. This CDR3 is 12 amino acids long.

The chain recombines TRBV19 with TRBJ2-3; 10 bases are a match to TRBD2. Germline loops: CDR1 LNHDA, CDR2 SQIVND (reference sequence). The trim removed 8 bases at V and 1 base at J, leaving 3 bases unmatched. The CDR3 is made up of 14 amino acids. The CDR3 reads CASGGLAGTDTQYF. The CDR3 bases are TGTGCCAGTGGAGGACTAGCGGGCACAGATACGCAGTATTTT.

The gene calls are TRBV6-4 and TRBJ1-6; no reliable D call. V dropped 5 bases and J dropped 0 bases, with 8 bases sitting between them. Germline loops: CDR1 MRHNA, CDR2 SNTAGT. The length of the CDR3 is 15 residues. This CDR3 is CASSMQSSYNSPLHF. CDR3 DNA: TGTGCCAGCAGTATGCAGAGCTCCTATAATTCACCCCTCCACTTT.

V and J are TRBV28 and TRBJ1-2; 8 bases are shared with TRBD1. V dropped 1 base and J dropped 5; count of bases not matched to a gene: 3. CDR1 is MDHEN, CDR2 SYDVKM, per germline. This CDR3 spans 14 amino acids. The CDR3 reads CASSLSGQVYGYTF. The CDR3 bases are TGTGCCAGCAGTTTATCGGGACAGGTATATGGCTACACCTTC.

In the case of this clone: This specimen includes other DNA sequences encoding the same CDR3. The CDR3 here is CASSLAGSYNEQFF. CDR3 coding DNA: TGTGCCAGCAGCTTGGCTGGTTCCTACAATGAGCAGTTCTTC. The V gene is TRBV7-9, the J gene TRBJ2-1; no firm D call. Trimming stripped 3 bases from V and 1 base from J, with 7 bases between. Germline CDR1 reads SEHNR; CDR2 reads FQNEAQ (reference sequence). The CDR3 runs 14 residues.

This clone was seen a single time. This chain links TRBV28 with TRBJ2-3; D remains unclear. Germline CDR1 reads MDHEN; CDR2 reads SYDVKM. The V gene lost 7 bases and the J gene lost 1 base, with 12 bases spanning the gap. CDR3 length: 14 residues. CDR3 in amino acids: CASTLNGGTDTQYF. The CDR3 DNA follows: TGTGCCAGCACCTTGAATGGTGGCACAGATACGCAGTATTTT.

A word on this clone: The junction and the germline gene differ at one end; a read error may be behind it. This chain connects TRBV5-1 to TRBJ2-2; the D is unclear. CDR3 size: 15 residues. The germline CDR1 and CDR2 sequences are SGHRS and YFSETQ. The CDR3 DNA sequence: TGCGCCAGCAGCTTGGACCCATCGAATACCGGGGAGCTGTTTTTT. As protein: CASSLDPSNTGELFF.

V gene TRBV9 combines with J gene TRBJ1-2; the D is unclear. Germline V lookup: CDR1 SGDLS, CDR2 YYNGEE. The ends were cut back, 0 bases at V and 4 bases at J, with 13 bases in the middle. CDR3 size: 15 residues. The CDR3: CASSVEDRVGYGYTF. CDR3 sequence (DNA): TGTGCCAGCAGCGTAGAGGATCGGGTAGGCTATGGCTACACCTTC.

The count of this clone is one. The CDR3 coding sequence is TGTGCCTGGAGTGTACTAAGAACGCAGTATTTT. Translating gives CAWSVLRTQYF. V and J are TRBV30 and TRBJ2-3; D is ambiguous. Germline lookup yields CDR1 GTSNPN and CDR2 SVGIG (reference sequence). The CDR3 loop spans 11 amino acids. V was pared by 0 bases and J by 9 bases, with 7 bases between.

Points on this clone: The same CDR3 also results from other DNA sequences found in this sample. This rearrangement joins TRBV5-4 to TRBJ1-2; TRBD1 matches at 9 bases. This CDR3 has 14 amino acids. V lost 4 bases, J lost 2 bases, and 3 bases stayed unmatched. CDR1 is SGHNT and CDR2 is YYREEE in the germline V gene (reference sequence). CDR3 in DNA: TGTGCCAGCAGCCCCGGACAGGGGAACTATGGCTACACCTTC. Protein: CASSPGQGNYGYTF.

The chain couples TRBV19 to TRBJ1-3; D unclear. The CDR3 consists of 14 residues. The V end was cut by 5 bases, the J end by 4 bases, with 12 bases between. The V gene's germline CDR1 is LNHDA and CDR2 SQIVND (reference sequence). CDR3 sequence reads: CASSFGPQGNTIYF. The CDR3 region has the DNA TGTGCCAGTAGTTTCGGGCCTCAAGGAAACACCATATATTTT.

The V gene is TRBV2, the J gene TRBJ1-1; D gene ambiguous. V lost 3 bases to trimming and J lost 0 bases, with 11 bases between them. CDR1 is SNHLY, CDR2 FYNNEI, per germline. CDR3 length: 15 residues. The CDR3 DNA reads as TGTGCCAGCAGTGAGGACGGCGTCATGAACACTGAAGCTTTCTTT. Its protein product is CASSEDGVMNTEAFF. The variable domain in full, completed from reference TRBV2 and TRBJ1-1, reads EPEVTQTPSHQVTQMGQEVILRCVPISNHLYFYWYRQILGQKVEFLVSFYNNEISEKSEIFDDQFSVERPDGSNFTLKIRSTKLEDSAMYFCASSEDGVMNTEAFFGQGTRLTVV.

The rearrangement joins TRBV29-1 to TRBJ1-1, with D perhaps TRBD1 (5 bases). The V gene's germline CDR1 is SQVTM and CDR2 ANQGSEA. The CDR3 totals 14 residues. Trimming stripped 1 base from V and 7 bases from J, with 16 bases between. This CDR3 reads CSVEGGGKTGEAFF. The CDR3 coding sequence is TGCAGCGTTGAAGGGGGGGGGAAAACTGGTGAAGCTTTCTTT.

The CDR3 coding sequence is TGTGCCAGCAGCTTAGACTTGAACACTGAAGCTTTCTTT. This translates into CASSLDLNTEAFF. The chain carries TRBV11-2 and TRBJ1-1, with D uncertain. V dropped 0 bases and J dropped 0 bases, with 2 bases sitting between them. Germline assignment: CDR1 SGHAT and CDR2 FQNNGV. This CDR3 spans 13 amino acids. The variable domain in full, with the rest retrieved from reference TRBV11-2 and TRBJ1-1, is EAGVAQSPRYKIIEKRQSVAFWCNPISGHATLYWYQQILGQGPKLLIQFQNNGVVDDSQLPKDRFSAERLKGVDSTLKIQPAKLEDSAVYLCASSLDLNTEAFFGQGTRLTVV.

A note on this clone: The DNA is omitted, as the CDR3 cannot be located on it reliably, and the CDR3 follows TCRdb's listing. At the DNA level, this CDR3 is encoded by other sequences in the same sample as well. The chain is built from TRBV12-3 or TRBV12-4 and TRBJ2-7; no check of the table's D call, TRBD2, against the DNA was made. The CDR3 sequence runs 11 residues, both termini included. The CDR3 spells CASSSSYEQYF.

This clone was found once. This chain joins TRBV18 and TRBJ2-7; 7 bases are a match to TRBD2. The trim removed 1 base at V and 4 bases at J, leaving 4 bases unmatched. CDR1 is KGHSH and CDR2 is LQKENI in the germline V gene. The CDR3 contains 14 residues. CDR3 region: CASSPQAAGYEQYF. CDR3 sequence (DNA): TGTGCCAGCTCACCACAGGCAGCGGGGTACGAGCAGTACTTC.

The genes are TRBV7-9 and TRBJ2-7, with TRBD1 matching 10 bases. V trimming: 3 bases; J trimming: 5 bases; junction bases outside the gene matches: 4. The CDR3 consists of 14 residues. The V gene's germline CDR1 is SEHNR and CDR2 FQNEAQ (reference sequence). The CDR3 loop is CASSFDGTGDEQYF. CDR3 DNA sequence: TGTGCCAGCAGCTTTGACGGGACAGGGGACGAGCAGTACTTC. Together with reference TRBV7-9 and TRBJ2-7, the CDR3 gives the full variable domain: DTGVSQNPRHKITKRGQNVTFRCDPISEHNRLYWYRQTLGQGPEFLTYFQNEAQLEKSRLLSDRFSAERPKGSFSTLEIQRTEQGDSAMYLCASSFDGTGDEQYFGPGTRLTVT.

The V gene is TRBV5-1, the J gene TRBJ2-7; TRBD1 matches 9 bases. The V gene's germline CDR1 is SGHRS and CDR2 YFSETQ. Unmatched junction bases numbered 5, after V lost 5 bases and J lost 2 bases. This CDR3 contains 14 residues. The CDR3 reads CASSQQGAPYEQYF. Here the CDR3 DNA reads TGCGCCAGCAGTCAACAGGGGGCCCCCTACGAGCAGTACTTC.

The CDR3 DNA reads TGTGCCAGCAGTCCCATCGCATCAGGGGGCACTGGGGCCAACGTCCTGACTTTC. This codes for CASSPIASGGTGANVLTF. V usage is TRBV6-6 and J usage is TRBJ2-6; TRBD1 agrees at 8 bases. Germline CDR1 MNHNY, CDR2 SVGAGI (reference sequence). This CDR3 region has 18 residues. V shed 5 bases and J 2 bases; nucleotides not matched to a gene: 11.

V and J are TRBV5-4 and TRBJ2-5; D may be TRBD1 (5 bases). This CDR3 spans 13 amino acids. Germline assignment: CDR1 SGHNT and CDR2 YYREEE (reference sequence). Trimming removed 2 bases from V and 3 bases from J, with 8 bases in between. The CDR3 reads CASSLQVEETQYF. CDR3 nucleotides: TGTGCCAGCAGCTTACAGGTGGAAGAGACCCAGTACTTC.

The J gene is TRBJ1-1, the V gene TRBV6-5; maybe TRBD1 (5 bases). This CDR3 region has 15 residues. CDR1 and CDR2 (germline): MNHEY, SVGAGI. The V end lost 6 bases, the J end lost 3 bases, and 17 bases lay between the germline ends. The CDR3 bases are TGTGCCAGCAGCCGGGACCTCGGGACGGACACTGAAGCTTTCTTT. Its protein is CASSRDLGTDTEAFF.

The rearrangement uses TRBV5-1 and TRBJ1-1, with D possibly matching TRBD1 (6 bases). The CDR3 runs 14 residues. Germline loops: CDR1 SGHRS, CDR2 YFSETQ. Trimming left V 4 bases short and J 0 bases short, with 10 bases between. The CDR3 DNA reads as TGCGCCAGCAGCCCGGACAGAATGAACACTGAAGCTTTCTTT. It is translated as CASSPDRMNTEAFF.

The chain is built from TRBV5-1 and TRBJ2-3; 8 bases map to TRBD1. The CDR3 is 18 residues long. The V and J ends lost 4 bases and 0 bases, in that order; junction bases with no gene match: 13. From germline, CDR1 is SGHRS and CDR2 YFSETQ. The CDR3 nucleotides read TGCGCCAGCAGCATAGGACAGGGCACATACTCTAGCACAGATACGCAGTATTTT. It codes for CASSIGQGTYSSTDTQYF.

V gene TRBV18 combines with J gene TRBJ1-1; TRBD1 matches at 10 bases. V lost 1 base and J lost 14; bases outside the gene matches: 19. CDR1 is KGHSH, CDR2 LQKENI, per germline. The CDR3 is 17 amino acids. The CDR3 DNA sequence: TGTGCCAGCTCACCACGGGCGGAGGGGACAGGGGATTATCGGATCTTCTTT. Translated, it gives CASSPRAEGTGDYRIFF. Full variable domain (missing parts from reference TRBV18 and TRBJ1-1): NAGVMQNPRHLVRRRGQEARLRCSPMKGHSHVYWYRQLPEEGLKFMVYLQKENIIDESGMPKERFSAEFPKEGPSILRIQQVVRGDSAAYFCASSPRAEGTGDYRIFFGQGTRLTVV.

The rearrangement links TRBV15 to TRBJ1-2; D not resolved. Trimming removed 2 bases from V and 5 bases from J, with 9 bases in between. This CDR3 has 13 residues. CDR1 and CDR2 from the germline V gene are LNHNV and YYDKDF (reference sequence). CDR3 DNA: TGTGCCACCAGCAGACCGCCGAGGTATGGCTACACCTTC. Protein product: CATSRPPRYGYTF.

The genes are TRBV19 and TRBJ1-1; D is ambiguous. The germline V and J ends were trimmed by 1 base and 1 base, with 10 bases remaining between them. CDR1 and CDR2 (germline): LNHDA, SQIVND (reference sequence). The CDR3 has 15 amino acids. CDR3 region: CASSIAMAGNTEAFF. The CDR3 nucleotides read TGTGCCAGTAGTATAGCAATGGCAGGGAACACTGAAGCTTTCTTT. Looking up the rest from reference TRBV19 and TRBJ1-1 gives the full variable domain: DGGITQSPKYLFRKEGQNVTLSCEQNLNHDAMYWYRQDPGQGLRLIYYSQIVNDFQKGDIAEGYSVSREKKESFPLTVTSAQKNPTAFYLCASSIAMAGNTEAFFGQGTRLTVV.

The chain links TRBV5-4 to TRBJ2-5; D is possibly TRBD1 (6 bases). This CDR3 comprises 13 residues. CDR1 and CDR2 (germline): SGHNT, YYREEE (reference sequence). Between the trimmed V and J ends, which lost 4 bases and 5 bases, there was a span of 12 bases. The CDR3, as DNA: TGTGCCAGCAGCCAGCAGGGGTTTGAGACCCAGTACTTC. Translation gives CASSQQGFETQYF.

The chain combines TRBV7-2 with TRBJ1-1; tentative D call: TRBD1 (5 bases). This CDR3 contains 14 residues. Per germline, CDR1 SGHTA and CDR2 FQGNSA. V was trimmed by 5 bases and J by 1 base, leaving 11 bases between them. CDR3: CASSVSTGNTEAFF. The CDR3, as DNA: TGTGCCAGCAGCGTCTCAACAGGGAACACTGAAGCTTTCTTT.